This TCR beta chain emerged from a study of T cell changes during pregnancy in multiple sclerosis. This CDR3 region has 11 residues. Germline lookup yields CDR1 SGDLS and CDR2 YYNGEE. The V end lost 6 bases, the J end lost 2 bases, and 5 bases lay between the germline ends. Some clones are missing from TCRdb's copy, which holds only in-frame ones; the method was immunoSEQ multiplex PCR. The table lists 70,000 to 95,000 clones, around 90% of them singletons. The receptor was isolated from a female donor in good health, enrolled as a control in a pregnancy study. Here the sequenced sample was peripheral blood, taken in the second trimester of pregnancy. This chain links TRBV9 with TRBJ1-2; no clear D gene. The chain's CDR3 is CASNSNYGYTF. The CDR3, as DNA: TGTGCCAGCAACAGCAACTATGGCTACACCTTC. Full variable domain (outside the CDR3, taken from reference TRBV9 and TRBJ1-2): DSGVTQTPKHLITATGQRVTLRCSPRSGDLSVYWYQQSLDQGLQFLIQYYNGEERAKGNILERFSAQQFPDLHSELNLSSLELGDSALYFCASNSNYGYTFGSGTRLTVV.